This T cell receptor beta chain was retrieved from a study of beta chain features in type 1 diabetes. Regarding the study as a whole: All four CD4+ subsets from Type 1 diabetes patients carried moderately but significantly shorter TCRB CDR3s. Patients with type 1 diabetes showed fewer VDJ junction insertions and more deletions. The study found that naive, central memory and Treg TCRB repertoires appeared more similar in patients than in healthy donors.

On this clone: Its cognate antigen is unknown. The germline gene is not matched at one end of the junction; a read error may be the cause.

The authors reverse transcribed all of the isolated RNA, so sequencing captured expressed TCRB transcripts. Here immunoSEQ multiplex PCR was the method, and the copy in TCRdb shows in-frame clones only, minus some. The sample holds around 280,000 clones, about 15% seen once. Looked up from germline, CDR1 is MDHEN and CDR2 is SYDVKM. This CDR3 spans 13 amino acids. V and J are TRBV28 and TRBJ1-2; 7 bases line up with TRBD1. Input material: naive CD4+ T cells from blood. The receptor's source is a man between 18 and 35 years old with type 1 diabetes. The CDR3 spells CASSSGTDYDYTF. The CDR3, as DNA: TGTGCCAGCAGTTCCGGGACAGATTATGACTACACCTTC.